The rows below give T cell receptor delta chains drawn from one sample of a study of delta chains in infants with herpesvirus infections. TCRdb fed the RT-PCR reads into CATT to redo clone calling. The sample records around 1,500 delta-chain clones, less than 30% being singletons. The sequenced sample was peripheral blood, obtained at time point 1 of longitudinal follow-up. These receptors all stem from a human donor who was a Ugandan infant, either HIV-exposed or HIV-unexposed (not recorded which). CDR3s include the opening cysteine and the closing phenylalanine or tryptophan. Only some rows state a clone size, as once, few, many or a class for expanded clones.

j_gene,abundance,v_gene,CDR3aa
TRDJ1,few,TRDV3,CAFYKGSGGHYTDKLIF
TRDJ1,.,TRDV1,CALGDLPHRGMHHSGDKLIF
TRDJ2,.,TRDV1,CALGVAWNWGIRGDGTAQLFF
TRDJ1,.,TRDV3,CAFLLLGDISYTDKLIF
TRDJ1,.,TRDV1,CALGELARGYASDKLIF
TRDJ1,.,TRDV2,CACDILRVNGVKTDKLIF
TRDJ1,.,TRDV1,CALGIPSGVRLGVYTDKLIF
TRDJ1,.,TRDV1,CALGELGPTGRGQRKQYTDKLIF
TRDJ1,few,TRDV1,CALGSSPLGGLLNTDKLIF
TRDJ1,.,TRDV1,CALGQTGGYWDTDKLIF
TRDJ1,.,TRDV1,CALGDASRFPTALEGVEKLIF
TRDJ1,.,TRDV1,CALGSIGPPSPRRDTIVTDKLIF
TRDJ1,.,TRDV1,CALGELRGLGPTVFRGIRDPYTDKLIF
TRDJ1,.,TRDV1,CALGDLLPMGDWDKLIF
TRDJ1,.,TRDV1,CALGELGGPPPSTDKLIF
TRDJ3,few,TRDV2,CACDLVLGDTLYSWDTRQMFF
TRDJ1,few,TRDV1,CALVQAGGFTDKLIF
TRDJ1,few,TRDV3,CAILLWGIRAPYTDKLIF
TRDJ1,few,TRAV29/DV5,CAASSTSGVIDTDKLIF
TRDJ1,.,TRDV1,CALGMIGPTPDRDDADKLIF
TRDJ1,large,TRDV1,CALGGGSPSHNTDKLIF
TRDJ1,large,TRAV29/DV5,CAASLLRWGIGTDKLIF
TRDJ1,.,TRDV1,CALGDTLGGYAVADKLIF
TRDJ1,few,TRDV1,CALGEKPTFQYWGIPGTDKLIF
TRDJ1,few,TRDV1,CALGDPNRRPSPYWGIRADKLIF
TRDJ1,.,TRDV1,CALGRLVLGDSHTDKLIF
TRDJ1,.,TRDV1,CALGESRGVGPNGGYPDKLIF
TRDJ1,.,TRDV1,CALGPGLTRGPDKLIF
TRDJ1,.,TRDV1,CALGPELSTGGLYTDKLIF
TRDJ1,few,TRDV1,CALWGPSYPVLGVKLIF
TRDJ1,once,TRDV1,CALGTSGGTWADKLIF
TRDJ4,large,TRAV38-2/DV8,CAYRSGLPILRLPPSEPLIF
TRDJ1,.,TRDV1,CALGELSPTSGRPIGSKLIF
TRDJ1,few,TRDV1,CALGELRGYTDKLIF
TRDJ1,.,TRDV1,CALGEHRLLDTDKLIF
TRDJ1,large,TRDV2,CACDRLLGDTDKLIF
TRDJ1,few,TRDV1,CALGSWDPCTYLDTDKLIF
TRDJ2,large,TRDV1,CALGERLRQWGTAQLFF
TRDJ1,.,TRDV1,CALGELAAPHSDKLIF
TRDJ1,.,TRDV2,CACGHGPGWGIRGRRTDKLIF
TRDJ1,few,TRDV1,CALGESSLLSDKLIF
TRDJ4,few,TRDV1,CALGEAPTSLPRSRPLIF
TRDJ1,few,TRDV1,CAPELWGNWGFYTDKLIF
TRDJ1,.,TRAV29/DV5,CAANLELGARVTDKLIF
TRDJ1,few,TRDV1,CALGEGNGSPSGDEYTDKLIF
TRDJ3,.,TRDV2,CACDSLGTKEGSWDTRQMFF
TRDJ2,.,TRDV1,CALGEAGTGGYAGAAQLFF
TRDJ1,few,TRDV1,CALGEIKGGPSSVPDKLIF
TRDJ1,.,TRDV1,CALGKRTDKLIF
TRDJ1,.,TRDV1,CALGELEIWGKGPTDKLIF
TRDJ3,.,TRDV2,CACDTLGDTPSWDTRQMFF